This T cell receptor beta chain was sequenced during a study of T cell repertoires in cytomegalovirus infection. In the study overall: From public TCR beta signatures came an indication of both CMV infection and matching HLA type.

The sample holds many counts of this clonotype. Antigen unknown. CDR3 size: 16 residues. Per germline, CDR1 MNHEY and CDR2 SVGEGT. V lost 0 bases to trimming and J lost 7 bases; unmatched junction nucleotides: 5. General observations from the study: Summed frequency of shared TCR beta families picked out CMV carriers who also had the relevant HLA. It was HLA-C-restricted CMV-specific TCR beta clonotypes that dominated the response ex vivo.

From the reads, TCRdb called clonotypes with MiXCR, one entry per CDR3 protein. The sample consists of 250,000 to 300,000 distinct CDR3 sequences, roughly 23% of them appearing once. The TCR comes from a human donor in good health (CMV status not recorded). Some clones in this sample may be carry-over from other donors' samples. The sample comprised PBMCs. This sequence joins TRBV6-2 or TRBV6-3 and TRBJ2-1; 11 nucleotides agree with TRBD2. CDR3: CASSYSTSGVRNEQFF. The CDR3 nucleotides read TGTGCCAGCAGTTACTCGACTAGCGGGGTAAGGAATGAGCAGTTCTTC.